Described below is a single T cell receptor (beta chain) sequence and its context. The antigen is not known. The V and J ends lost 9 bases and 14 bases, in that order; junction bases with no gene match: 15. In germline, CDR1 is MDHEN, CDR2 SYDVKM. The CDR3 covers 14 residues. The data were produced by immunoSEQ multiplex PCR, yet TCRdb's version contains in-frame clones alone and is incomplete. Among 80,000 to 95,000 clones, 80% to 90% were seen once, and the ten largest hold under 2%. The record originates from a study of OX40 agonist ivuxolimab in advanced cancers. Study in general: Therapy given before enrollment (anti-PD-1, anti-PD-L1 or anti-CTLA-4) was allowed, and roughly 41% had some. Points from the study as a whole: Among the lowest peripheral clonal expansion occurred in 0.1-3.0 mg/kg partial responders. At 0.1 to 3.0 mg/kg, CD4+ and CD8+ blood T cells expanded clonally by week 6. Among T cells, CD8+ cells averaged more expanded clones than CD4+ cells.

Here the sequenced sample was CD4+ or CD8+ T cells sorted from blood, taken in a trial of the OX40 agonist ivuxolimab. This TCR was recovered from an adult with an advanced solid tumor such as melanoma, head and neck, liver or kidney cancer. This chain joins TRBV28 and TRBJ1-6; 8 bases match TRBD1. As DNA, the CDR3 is TGTGCCAGTGGACAGGGTGGAATAGGGATAGCCCTCCACTTT. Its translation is CASGQGGIGIALHF. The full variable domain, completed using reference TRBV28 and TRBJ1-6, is DVKVTQSSRYLVKRTGEKVFLECVQDMDHENMFWYRQDPGLGLRLIYFSYDVKMKEKGDIPEGYSVSREKKERFSLILESASTNQTSMYLCASGQGGIGIALHFGNGTRLTVT.